This TCR beta chain comes out of a study of CD8 T cells in Susac syndrome. Looked up from germline, CDR1 is LNHDA and CDR2 is SQIVND (reference sequence). V was clipped by 3 bases and J by 8 bases, with 14 bases between them. The CDR3 is made up of 15 amino acids. Random-hexamer reverse transcription was applied to 0.5 to 1 ug RNA. From the immunoSEQ multiplex PCR reads, TCRdb called clonotypes with MiXCR, one entry per CDR3 protein. The sample lists 150,000 to 200,000 distinct CDR3 sequences, 90% to 95% occurring once. The genes are TRBV19 and TRBJ1-6; D ambiguous. This clonotype originated in a human donor with Susac syndrome. The source material was CD4+ T cells from PBMCs. CDR3 sequence reads: CASSISFATDSPLHF. CDR3 bases: TGTGCCAGTAGTATCAGTTTTGCAACCGATTCACCCCTCCACTTT.